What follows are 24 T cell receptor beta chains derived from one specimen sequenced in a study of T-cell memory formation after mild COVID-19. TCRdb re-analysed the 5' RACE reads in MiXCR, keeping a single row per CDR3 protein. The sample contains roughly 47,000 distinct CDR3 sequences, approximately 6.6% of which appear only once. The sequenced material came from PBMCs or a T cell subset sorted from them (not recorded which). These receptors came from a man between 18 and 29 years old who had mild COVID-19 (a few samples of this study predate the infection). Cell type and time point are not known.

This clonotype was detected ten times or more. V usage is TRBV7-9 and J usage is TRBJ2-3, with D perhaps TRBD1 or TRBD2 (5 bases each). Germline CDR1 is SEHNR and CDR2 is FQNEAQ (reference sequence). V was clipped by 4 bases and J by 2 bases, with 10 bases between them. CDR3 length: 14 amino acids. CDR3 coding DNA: TGTGCCAGCAGCTCTACCGGGGCCACAGATACGCAGTATTTT. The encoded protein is CASSSTGATDTQYF.

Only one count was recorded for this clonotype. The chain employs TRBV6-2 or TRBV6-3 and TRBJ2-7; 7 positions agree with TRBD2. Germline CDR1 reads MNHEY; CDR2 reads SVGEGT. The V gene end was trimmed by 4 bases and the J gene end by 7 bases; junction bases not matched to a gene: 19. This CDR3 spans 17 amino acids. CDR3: CASSFSIGLVGEGEQYV. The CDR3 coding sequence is TGTGCCAGCAGTTTTTCTATCGGACTAGTGGGGGAAGGAGAGCAGTACGTC.

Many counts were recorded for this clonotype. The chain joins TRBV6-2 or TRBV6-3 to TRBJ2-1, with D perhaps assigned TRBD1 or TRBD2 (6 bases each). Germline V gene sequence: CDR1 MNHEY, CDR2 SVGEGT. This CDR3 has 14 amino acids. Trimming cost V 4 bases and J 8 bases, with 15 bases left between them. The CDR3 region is CASSFGGGFDEQFF. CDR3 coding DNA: TGTGCCAGCAGTTTCGGGGGCGGGTTCGATGAGCAGTTCTTC.

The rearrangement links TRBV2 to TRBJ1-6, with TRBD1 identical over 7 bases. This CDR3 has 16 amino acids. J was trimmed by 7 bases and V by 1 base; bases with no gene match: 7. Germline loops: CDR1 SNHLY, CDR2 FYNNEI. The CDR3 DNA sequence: TGTGCCAGCAGTGAAGGTTGGGACAGACGAAATTCACCCCTCCACTTT. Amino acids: CASSEGWDRRNSPLHF.

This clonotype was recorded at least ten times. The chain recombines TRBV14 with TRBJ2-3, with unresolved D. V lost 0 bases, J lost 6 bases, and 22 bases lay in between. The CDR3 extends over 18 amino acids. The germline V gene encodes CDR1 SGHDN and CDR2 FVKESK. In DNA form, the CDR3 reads TGTGCCAGCAGCCAAGATTCACCAGAGACGTGGGTTTATGATACGCAGTATTTT. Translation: CASSQDSPETWVYDTQYF.

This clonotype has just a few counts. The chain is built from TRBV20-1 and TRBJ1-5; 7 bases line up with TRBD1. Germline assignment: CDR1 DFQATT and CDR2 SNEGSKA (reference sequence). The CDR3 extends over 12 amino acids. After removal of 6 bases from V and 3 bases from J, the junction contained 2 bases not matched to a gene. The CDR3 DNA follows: TGCAGTGCAACAGGGGCCAATCAGCCCCAGCATTTT. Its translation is CSATGANQPQHF.

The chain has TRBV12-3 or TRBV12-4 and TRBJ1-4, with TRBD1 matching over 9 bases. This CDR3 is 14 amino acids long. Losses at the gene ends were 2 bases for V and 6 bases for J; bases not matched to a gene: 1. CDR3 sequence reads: CASSLRTGDEKLFF. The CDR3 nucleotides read TGTGCCAGCAGTTTACGGACAGGGGATGAAAAACTGTTTTTT.

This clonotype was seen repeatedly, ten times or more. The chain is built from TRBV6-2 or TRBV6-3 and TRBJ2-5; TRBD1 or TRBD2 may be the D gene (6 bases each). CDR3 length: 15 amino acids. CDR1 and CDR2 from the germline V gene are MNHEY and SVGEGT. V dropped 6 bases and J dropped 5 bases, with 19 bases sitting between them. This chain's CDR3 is CASSRKQGGIETQYF. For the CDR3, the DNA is TGTGCCAGCAGCCGTAAACAGGGAGGAATCGAGACCCAGTACTTC.

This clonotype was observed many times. CDR3 loop: CASSSTGTGGLDTQYF. The CDR3 nucleotides are TGTGCCAGCAGCTCGACCGGGACAGGGGGCCTCGATACGCAGTATTTT. The chain recombines TRBV7-9 with TRBJ2-3; 12 bases match TRBD1. The CDR3 is 16 residues long. V shed 4 bases, J shed 6 bases, and the junction held 8 bases outside the gene matches. Germline lookup yields CDR1 SEHNR and CDR2 FQNEAQ (reference sequence).

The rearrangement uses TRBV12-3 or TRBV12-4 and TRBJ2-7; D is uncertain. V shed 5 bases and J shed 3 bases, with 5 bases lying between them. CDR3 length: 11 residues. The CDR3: CASSQRYEQYF. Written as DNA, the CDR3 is TGTGCCAGCAGTCAACGCTACGAGCAGTACTTC.

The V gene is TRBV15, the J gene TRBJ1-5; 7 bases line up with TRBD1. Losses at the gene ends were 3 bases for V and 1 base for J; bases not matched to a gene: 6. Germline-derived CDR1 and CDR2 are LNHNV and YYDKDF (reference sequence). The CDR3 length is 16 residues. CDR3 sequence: CATSRTGPGSNQPQHF. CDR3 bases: TGTGCCACCAGCAGGACAGGGCCCGGGAGCAATCAGCCCCAGCATTTT.

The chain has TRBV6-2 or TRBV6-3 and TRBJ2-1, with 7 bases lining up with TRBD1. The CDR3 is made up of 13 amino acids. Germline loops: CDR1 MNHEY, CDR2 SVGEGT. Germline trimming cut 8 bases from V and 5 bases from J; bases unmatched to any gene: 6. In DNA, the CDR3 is TGTGCCAGCGGATTACAGGGGAACAATGAGCAGTTCTTC. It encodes CASGLQGNNEQFF.

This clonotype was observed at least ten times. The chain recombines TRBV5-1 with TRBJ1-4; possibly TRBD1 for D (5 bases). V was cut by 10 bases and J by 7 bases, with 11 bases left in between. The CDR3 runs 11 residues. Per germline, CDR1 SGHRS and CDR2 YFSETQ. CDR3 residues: CAPRESEKLFF. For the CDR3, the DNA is TGCGCCCCCAGGGAGAGTGAAAAACTGTTTTTT. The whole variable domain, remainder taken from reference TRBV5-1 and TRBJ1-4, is KAGVTQTPRYLIKTRGQQVTLSCSPISGHRSVSWYQQTPGQGLQFLFEYFSETQRNKGNFPGRFSGRQFSNSRSEMNVSTLELGDSALYLCAPRESEKLFFGSGTQLSVL.

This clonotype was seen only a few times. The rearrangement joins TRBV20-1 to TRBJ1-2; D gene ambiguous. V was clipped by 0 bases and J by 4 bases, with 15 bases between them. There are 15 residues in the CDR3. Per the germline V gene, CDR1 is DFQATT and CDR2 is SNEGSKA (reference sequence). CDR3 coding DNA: TGCAGTGCTAGAGATCGGAGGGTCAGAGGCTATGGCTACACCTTC. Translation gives CSARDRRVRGYGYTF.

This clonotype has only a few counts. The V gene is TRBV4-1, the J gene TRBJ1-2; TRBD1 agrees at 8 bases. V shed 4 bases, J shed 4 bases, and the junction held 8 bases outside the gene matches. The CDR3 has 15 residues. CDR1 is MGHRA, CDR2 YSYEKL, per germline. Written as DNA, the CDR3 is TGCGCCAGCAGCCGAGACAGGGGCGGAGGCTATGGCTACACCTTC. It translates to CASSRDRGGGYGYTF.

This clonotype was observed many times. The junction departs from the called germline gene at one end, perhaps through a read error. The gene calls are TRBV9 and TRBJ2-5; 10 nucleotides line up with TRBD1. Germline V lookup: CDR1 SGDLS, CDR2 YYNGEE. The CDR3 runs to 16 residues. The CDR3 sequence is CASSVVNTGTGAPQYF. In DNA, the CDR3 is TGTGCCAGCAGTGTAGTAAACACCGGGACAGGGGCTCCCCAGTACTTC.

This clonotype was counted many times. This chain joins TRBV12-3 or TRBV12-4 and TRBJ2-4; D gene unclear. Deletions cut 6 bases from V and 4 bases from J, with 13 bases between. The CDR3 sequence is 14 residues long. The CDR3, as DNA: TGTGCCAGCAGACCCCGGGCGGCTAAAAACATTCAGTACTTC. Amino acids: CASRPRAAKNIQYF.

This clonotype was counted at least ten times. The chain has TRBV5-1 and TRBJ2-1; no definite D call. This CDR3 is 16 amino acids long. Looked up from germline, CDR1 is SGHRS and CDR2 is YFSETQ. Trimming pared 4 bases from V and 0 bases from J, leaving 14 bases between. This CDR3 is CASSDPAKSSYNEQFF. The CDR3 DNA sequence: TGCGCCAGCAGCGACCCAGCCAAGAGCTCCTACAATGAGCAGTTCTTC.

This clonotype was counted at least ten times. CDR3 nucleotide sequence: TGCGCCAGCAGCATGAGCGGGGGGGCCGAGGTAGATACGCAGTATTTT. This codes for CASSMSGGAEVDTQYF. The chain links TRBV5-1 to TRBJ2-3, with 10 bases identical to TRBD2. This CDR3 comprises 16 residues. Germline lookup yields CDR1 SGHRS and CDR2 YFSETQ. The trim removed 4 bases at V and 5 bases at J, leaving 10 bases unmatched.

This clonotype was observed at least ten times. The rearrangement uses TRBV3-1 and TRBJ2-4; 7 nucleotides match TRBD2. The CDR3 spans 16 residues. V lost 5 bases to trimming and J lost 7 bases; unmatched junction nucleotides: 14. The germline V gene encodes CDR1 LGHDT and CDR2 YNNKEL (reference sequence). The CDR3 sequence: CASSGRDRGGWNIQYF. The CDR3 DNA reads TGTGCCAGCAGCGGTCGGGACCGCGGGGGATGGAACATTCAGTACTTC.

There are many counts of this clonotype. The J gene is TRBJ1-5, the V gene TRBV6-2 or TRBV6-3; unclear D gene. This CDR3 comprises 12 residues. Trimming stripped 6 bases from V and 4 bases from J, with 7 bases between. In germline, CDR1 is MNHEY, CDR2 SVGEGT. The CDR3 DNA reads TGTGCCAGCAGAGGCCCTAATCAGCCCCAGCATTTT. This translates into CASRGPNQPQHF.

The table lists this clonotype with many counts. The CDR3 sequence is CASSLTTYLTDTQYF. CDR3 nucleotides: TGTGCCAGCAGTCTGACGACCTACCTCACAGATACGCAGTATTTT. The rearrangement joins TRBV7-3 to TRBJ2-3, with D uncertain. V was cut by 6 bases and J by 2 bases, with 15 bases left in between. Looked up from germline, CDR1 is SGHTA and CDR2 is FQGTGA. This CDR3 spans 15 amino acids.

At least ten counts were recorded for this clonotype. The CDR3 DNA is TGTGCCAGCAGCCAGCCCGGAGGGGGAAGGTCCTACGAGCAGTACTTC. Translation: CASSQPGGGRSYEQYF. The rearrangement joins TRBV7-2 to TRBJ2-7; TRBD1 or TRBD2 may be the D gene (6 bases each). The CDR3 consists of 16 residues. V gave up 5 bases and J gave up 1 base, with 18 bases separating them. Germline V CDR1 and CDR2: SGHTA, FQGNSA.

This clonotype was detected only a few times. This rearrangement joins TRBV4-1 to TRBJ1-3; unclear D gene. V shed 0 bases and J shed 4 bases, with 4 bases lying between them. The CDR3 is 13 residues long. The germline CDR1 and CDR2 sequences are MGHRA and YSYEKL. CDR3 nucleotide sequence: TGCGCCAGCAGCCAAGATGCCGGAAACACCATATATTTT. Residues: CASSQDAGNTIYF.